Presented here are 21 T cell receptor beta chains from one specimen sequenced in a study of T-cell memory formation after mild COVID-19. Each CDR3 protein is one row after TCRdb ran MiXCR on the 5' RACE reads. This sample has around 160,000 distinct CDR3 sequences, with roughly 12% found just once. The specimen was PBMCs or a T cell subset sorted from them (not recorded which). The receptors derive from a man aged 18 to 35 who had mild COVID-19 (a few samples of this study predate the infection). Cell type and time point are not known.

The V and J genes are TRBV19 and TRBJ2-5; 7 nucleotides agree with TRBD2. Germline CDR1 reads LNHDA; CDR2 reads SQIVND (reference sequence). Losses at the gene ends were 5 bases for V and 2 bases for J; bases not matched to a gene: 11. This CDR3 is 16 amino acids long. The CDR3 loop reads CASSDPTGGGQETQYF. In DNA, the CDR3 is TGTGCCAGTAGTGATCCGACCGGCGGGGGTCAAGAGACCCAGTACTTC. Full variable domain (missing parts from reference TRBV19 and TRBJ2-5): DGGITQSPKYLFRKEGQNVTLSCEQNLNHDAMYWYRQDPGQGLRLIYYSQIVNDFQKGDIAEGYSVSREKKESFPLTVTSAQKNPTAFYLCASSDPTGGGQETQYFGPGTRLLVL.

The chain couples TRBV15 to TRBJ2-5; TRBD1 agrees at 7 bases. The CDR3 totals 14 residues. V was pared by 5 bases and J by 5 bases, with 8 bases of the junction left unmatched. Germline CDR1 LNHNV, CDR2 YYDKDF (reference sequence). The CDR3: CATSPRQGWETQYF. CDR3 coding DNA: TGTGCCACCAGCCCCCGACAGGGATGGGAGACCCAGTACTTC.

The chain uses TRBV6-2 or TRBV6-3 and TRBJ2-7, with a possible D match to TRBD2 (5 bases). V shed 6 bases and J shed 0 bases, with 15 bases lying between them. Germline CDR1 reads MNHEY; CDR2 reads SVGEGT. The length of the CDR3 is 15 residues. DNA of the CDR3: TGTGCCAGCAGCTCTTGGACGGGGAGCTCCTACGAGCAGTACTTC. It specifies CASSSWTGSSYEQYF.

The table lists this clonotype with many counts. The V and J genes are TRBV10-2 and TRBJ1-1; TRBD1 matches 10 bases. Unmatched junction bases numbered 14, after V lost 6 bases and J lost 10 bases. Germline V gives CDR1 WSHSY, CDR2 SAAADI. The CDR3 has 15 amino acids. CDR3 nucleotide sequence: TGCGCCAGCAGGGATACCGGGACAGGGGTACCCGCAGCTTTCTTT. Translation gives CASRDTGTGVPAAFF.

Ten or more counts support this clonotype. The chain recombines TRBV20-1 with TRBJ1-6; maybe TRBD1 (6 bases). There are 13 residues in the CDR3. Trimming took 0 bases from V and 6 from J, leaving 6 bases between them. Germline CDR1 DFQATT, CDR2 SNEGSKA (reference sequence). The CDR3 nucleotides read TGCAGTGCTAGAGACAGGGGTAATTCACCCCTCCACTTT. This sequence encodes CSARDRGNSPLHF.

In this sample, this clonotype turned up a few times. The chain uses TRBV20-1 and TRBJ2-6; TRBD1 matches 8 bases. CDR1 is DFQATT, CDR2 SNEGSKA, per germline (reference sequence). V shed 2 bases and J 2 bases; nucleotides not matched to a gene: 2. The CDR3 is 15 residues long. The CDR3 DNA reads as TGCAGTGCTAGATTGGACAGGGCTGGGGCCAACGTCCTGACTTTC. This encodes CSARLDRAGANVLTF.

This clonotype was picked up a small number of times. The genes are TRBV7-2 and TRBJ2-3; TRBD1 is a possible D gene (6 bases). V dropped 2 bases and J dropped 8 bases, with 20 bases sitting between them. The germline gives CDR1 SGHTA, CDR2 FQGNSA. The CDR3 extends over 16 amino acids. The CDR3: CASSLLVGTRGPTQYF. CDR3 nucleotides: TGTGCCAGCAGCTTATTGGTAGGGACAAGGGGCCCTACGCAGTATTTT.

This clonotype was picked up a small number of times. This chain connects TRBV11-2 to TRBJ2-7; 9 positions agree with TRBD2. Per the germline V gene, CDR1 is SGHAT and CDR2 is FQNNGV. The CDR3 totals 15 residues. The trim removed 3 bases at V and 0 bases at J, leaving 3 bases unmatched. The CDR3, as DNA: TGTGCCAGCAGCTTCCCAGCGGGGGGCTCCTACGAGCAGTACTTC. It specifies CASSFPAGGSYEQYF.

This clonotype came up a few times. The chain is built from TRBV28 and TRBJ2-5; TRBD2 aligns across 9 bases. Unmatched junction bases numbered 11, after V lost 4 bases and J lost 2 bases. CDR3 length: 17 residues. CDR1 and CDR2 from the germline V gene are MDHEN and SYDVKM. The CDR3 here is CASSSRISGRLQETQYF. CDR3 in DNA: TGTGCCAGCAGTTCCCGCATTAGCGGGAGATTGCAAGAGACCCAGTACTTC.

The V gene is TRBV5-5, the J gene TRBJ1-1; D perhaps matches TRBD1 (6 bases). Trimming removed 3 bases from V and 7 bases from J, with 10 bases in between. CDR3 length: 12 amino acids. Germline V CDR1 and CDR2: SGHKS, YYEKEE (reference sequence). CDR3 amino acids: CASSWLDSEAFF. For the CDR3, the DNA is TGTGCCAGCAGCTGGTTGGACAGTGAAGCTTTCTTT.

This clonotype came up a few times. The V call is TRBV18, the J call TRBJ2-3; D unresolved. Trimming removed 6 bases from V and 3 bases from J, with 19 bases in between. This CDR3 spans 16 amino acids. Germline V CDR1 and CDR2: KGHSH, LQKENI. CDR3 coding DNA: TGTGCCAGCTCGTCGAGACCCCAAGCCACGACAGATACGCAGTATTTT. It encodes CASSSRPQATTDTQYF.

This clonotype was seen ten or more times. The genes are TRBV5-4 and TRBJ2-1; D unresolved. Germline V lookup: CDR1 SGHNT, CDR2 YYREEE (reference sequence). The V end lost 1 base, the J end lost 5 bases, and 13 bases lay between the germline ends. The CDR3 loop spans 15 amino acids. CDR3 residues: CASSLLSQHDNEQFF. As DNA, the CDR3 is TGTGCCAGCAGCTTGCTTTCCCAGCACGACAATGAGCAGTTCTTC.

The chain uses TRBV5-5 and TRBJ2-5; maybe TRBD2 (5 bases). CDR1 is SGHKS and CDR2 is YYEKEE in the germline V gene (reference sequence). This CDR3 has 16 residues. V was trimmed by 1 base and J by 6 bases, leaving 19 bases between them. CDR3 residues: CASSLNWIGVIQTQYF. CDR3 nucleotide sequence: TGTGCCAGCAGCTTGAATTGGATCGGGGTCATACAGACCCAGTACTTC. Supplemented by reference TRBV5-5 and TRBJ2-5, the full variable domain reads DAGVTQSPTHLIKTRGQQVTLRCSPISGHKSVSWYQQVLGQGPQFIFQYYEKEERGRGNFPDRFSARQFPNYSSELNVNALLLGDSALYLCASSLNWIGVIQTQYFGPGTRLLVL.

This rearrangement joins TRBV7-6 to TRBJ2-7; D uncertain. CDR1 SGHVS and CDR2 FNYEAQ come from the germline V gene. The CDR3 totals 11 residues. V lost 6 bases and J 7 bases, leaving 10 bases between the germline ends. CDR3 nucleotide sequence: TGTGCCAGCAGTAGTACGCATGAGCAGTACTTC. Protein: CASSSTHEQYF.

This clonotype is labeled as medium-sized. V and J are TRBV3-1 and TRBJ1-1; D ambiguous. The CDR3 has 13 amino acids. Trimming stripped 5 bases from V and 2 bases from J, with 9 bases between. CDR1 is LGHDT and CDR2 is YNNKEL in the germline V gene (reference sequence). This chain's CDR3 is CASSWTGNTEAFF. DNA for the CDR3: TGTGCCAGCAGCTGGACGGGAAACACTGAAGCTTTCTTT.

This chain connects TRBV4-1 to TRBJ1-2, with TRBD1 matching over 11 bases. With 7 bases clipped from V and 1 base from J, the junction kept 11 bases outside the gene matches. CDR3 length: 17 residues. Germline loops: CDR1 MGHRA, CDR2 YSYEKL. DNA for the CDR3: TGCGCCAGCACCCGCACAGGACAGGGGGCTGGTAACTATGGCTACACCTTC. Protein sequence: CASTRTGQGAGNYGYTF.

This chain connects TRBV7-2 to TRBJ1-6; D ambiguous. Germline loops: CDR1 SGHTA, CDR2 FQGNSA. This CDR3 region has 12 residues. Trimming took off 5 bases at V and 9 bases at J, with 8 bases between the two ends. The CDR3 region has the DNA TGTGCCAGCAGCATGCGGCGTTCACCCCTCCACTTT. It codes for CASSMRRSPLHF.

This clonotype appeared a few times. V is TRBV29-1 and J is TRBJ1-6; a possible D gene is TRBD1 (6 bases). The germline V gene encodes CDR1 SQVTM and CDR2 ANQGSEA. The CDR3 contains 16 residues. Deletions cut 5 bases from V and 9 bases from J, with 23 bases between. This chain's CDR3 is CSVRTSLAGALSPLHF. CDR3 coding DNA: TGCAGCGTTCGAACCTCCCTGGCAGGGGCGCTTTCACCCCTCCACTTT.

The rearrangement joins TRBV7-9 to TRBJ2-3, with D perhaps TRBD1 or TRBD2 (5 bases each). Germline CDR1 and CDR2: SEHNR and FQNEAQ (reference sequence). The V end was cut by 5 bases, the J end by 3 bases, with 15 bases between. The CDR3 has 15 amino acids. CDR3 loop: CASSPRDHPTDTQYF. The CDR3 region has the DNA TGTGCCAGCAGCCCACGGGACCACCCTACAGATACGCAGTATTTT.

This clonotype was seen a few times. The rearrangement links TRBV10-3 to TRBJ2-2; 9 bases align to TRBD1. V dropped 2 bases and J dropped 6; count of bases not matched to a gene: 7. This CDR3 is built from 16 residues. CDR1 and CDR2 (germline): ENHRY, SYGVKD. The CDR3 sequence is CAISEAGTGFSGELFF. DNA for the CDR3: TGTGCCATCAGTGAGGCCGGGACAGGGTTTTCCGGGGAGCTGTTTTTT.

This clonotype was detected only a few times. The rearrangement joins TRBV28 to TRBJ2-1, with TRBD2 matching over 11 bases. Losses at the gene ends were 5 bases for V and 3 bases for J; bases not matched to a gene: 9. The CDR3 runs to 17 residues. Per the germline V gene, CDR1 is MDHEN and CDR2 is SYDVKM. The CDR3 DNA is TGTGCCAGCAGTGAGGAAAAACTAGCGGGGGTCTACAATGAGCAGTTCTTC. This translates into CASSEEKLAGVYNEQFF.